This T cell receptor beta chain came from a study of vaccination effects on CD4 cells after COVID-19. On the study more broadly: Sampling occurred a median 72 days post second dose, range 14 to 241. For each well, about 1.8 million PBMC were cultured with 8.5 to 10 IU/ml IL-2 and around 9.1 ug/ml peptides.

On approximately day 9 of culture, CD4+ T cells were separated out. Two doses of either BNT162b2 or mRNA-1273 were given to each participant. The study found no prior SARS-CoV-2 infection in the vaccine recipients, who tested negative for nucleocapsid antibodies. On both days 3 and 7, half of the culture medium was replaced with IL-2 medium. Assay used: immunoSEQ multiplex PCR; TCRdb lists only in-frame clones, some missing. The repertoire holds fewer than 85,000 clones, with 74% as singletons. Details on this clone: The antigen is not known.

The TCR sequence derives from a human donor who received a COVID-19 vaccine. This sample comprised CD4+ T cells from PBMCs cultured without peptide, obtained after COVID-19 vaccination.

The CDR3 loop is CASSLSPSGVQHF. CDR3 nucleotides: TGTGCCAGCAGCTTGTCCCCTTCAGGGGTCCAGCATTTT. The rearrangement uses TRBV5-6 and TRBJ1-5, with D perhaps TRBD1 (6 bases). The CDR3 is 13 amino acids. The V gene's germline CDR1 is SGHDT and CDR2 YYEEEE. V lost 1 base to trimming and J lost 12 bases, with 14 bases between them.